This T cell receptor (beta chain) originates from a study of early T cells in non-severe SARS-CoV-2 infection. Via MiXCR, TCRdb re-called the 5' RACE reads, giving one row per CDR3 protein. This table holds about 69,000 distinct CDR3 sequences, 9.5% found once. The CDR3 length is 16 residues. Germline assignment: CDR1 SGHTA and CDR2 FQGNSA. V was cut by 2 bases and J by 1 base, with 12 bases left in between. This clonotype was detected many times. This rearrangement joins TRBV7-2 to TRBJ1-5; no firm D call. The source is an adult who was a healthcare worker with PCR-confirmed SARS-CoV-2 infection or an uninfected control (not recorded which). The specimen was whole blood. CDR3 nucleotides: TGTGCCAGCAGCTTACGGCCGACCACAAGCAATCAGCCCCAGCATTTT. This translates into CASSLRPTTSNQPQHF.